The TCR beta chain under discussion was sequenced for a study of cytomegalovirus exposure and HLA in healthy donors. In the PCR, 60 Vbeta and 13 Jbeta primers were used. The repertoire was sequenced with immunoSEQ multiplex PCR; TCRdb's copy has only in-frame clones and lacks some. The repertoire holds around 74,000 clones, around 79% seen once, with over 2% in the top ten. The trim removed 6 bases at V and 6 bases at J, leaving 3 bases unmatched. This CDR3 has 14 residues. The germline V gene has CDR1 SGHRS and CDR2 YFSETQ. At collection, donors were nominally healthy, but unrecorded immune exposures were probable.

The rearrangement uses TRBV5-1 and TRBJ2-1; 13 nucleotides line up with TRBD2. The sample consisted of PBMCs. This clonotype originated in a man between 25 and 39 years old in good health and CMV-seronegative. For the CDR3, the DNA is TGCGCCAGCAAACTAGCGGGAGGGGCCAATGAGCAGTTCTTC. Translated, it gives CASKLAGGANEQFF.